A selection of T cell receptor beta chains follows, all from one sample in a study of PD-1 blockade in classical Hodgkin lymphoma. The data were produced by immunoSEQ multiplex PCR, yet TCRdb's version contains in-frame clones alone and is incomplete. The table includes approximately 20,000 clones, 88% detected once. Sequences were derived from CD8+ T cells from blood, sampled before the fourth cycle of nivolumab. These receptor sequences come from a human donor with classical Hodgkin lymphoma. Each CDR3 is given with its conserved first and last residue. The D gene is left open where the match is weak. Rows give clone size only sometimes, using once, few, many, or a class for an expanded clone.

abundance,v_gene,d_gene,j_gene,CDR3nt,CDR3aa
once,TRBV6-6,NA,TRBJ2-3,TGTGCCAGCAGTTCCTATTCAGGTGCAGATACGCAGTATTTT,CASSSYSGADTQYF
NA,TRBV7-2,NA,TRBJ2-1,TGTGCCAGCAGCTTAGCTAGCCTCTCCTCCTACAATGAGCAGTTCTTC,CASSLASLSSYNEQFF
NA,TRBV6-1,NA,TRBJ1-6,TGTGCCAGCACTCGGGACGGGAATTCACCCCTCCACTTT,CASTRDGNSPLHF
NA,TRBV28,NA,TRBJ2-3,TGTGCCAGCAGTTTAACCTCGAGCGAGAATACGCAGTATTTT,CASSLTSSENTQYF
NA,TRBV4-2,NA,TRBJ2-1,TGTGCCAGCAGCCAGGGCGCTAGCGATGAGCAGTTCTTC,CASSQGASDEQFF
once,TRBV7-9,NA,TRBJ2-1,TGTGCCAGCAGCCCCGAGGTGCATGAGCAGTTCTTC,CASSPEVHEQFF
NA,TRBV5-1,TRBD1,TRBJ2-7,TGCGCCAGCAGTTACGGGACAGAAAAATACGAGCAGTACTTC,CASSYGTEKYEQYF
NA,TRBV4-1,NA,TRBJ1-6,TGCGCCAGCAGGGCCGCCAATTCACCCCTCCACTTT,CASRAANSPLHF
NA,TRBV6-1,NA,TRBJ2-1,TGTGCCAGCAGTGAAGCGCTGGGATCGAGCACCTACAATGAGCAGTTCTTC,CASSEALGSSTYNEQFF
once,TRBV29-1,TRBD2,TRBJ2-1,TGCAGCGTTGACCCTGGACTAGCGGGAGCGAATGAGCAGTTCTTC,CSVDPGLAGANEQFF
NA,TRBV10-3,NA,TRBJ1-1,TGTGCCATCAGTGAGTCGGGAACAGGGATGGTCACTGAAGCTTTCTTT,CAISESGTGMVTEAFF
few,TRBV5-6,TRBD1,TRBJ1-2,TGTGCCAGCAGCTGGTGGCGCAGGGGGAGCTATGGCTACACCTTC,CASSWWRRGSYGYTF
NA,TRBV2,NA,TRBJ2-2,TGTGCCACCCTAGTGAGGGGGGAGCTGTTTTTT,CATLVRGELFF
NA,TRBV7-3,TRBD2,TRBJ2-6,TGTGCCAGCAGCTTAGATCGGACTAGCGAGAGACAGTCCTCTGGGGCCAACGTCCTGACTTTC,CASSLDRTSERQSSGANVLTF
NA,TRBV10-3,TRBD1,TRBJ2-5,TGTGCCATAGGGGGCGAGAACGAAGAGACCCAGTACTTC,CAIGGENEETQYF
NA,TRBV29-1,TRBD2,TRBJ2-1,TGCAGCGTTGGAGATGGACTAGCCCGCAAGATGGTCGATGAGCAGTTCTTC,CSVGDGLARKMVDEQFF
NA,TRBV10-2,TRBD1,TRBJ2-5,TGCGCCAGCAGTGAGGTTTGGCAGGGGGCTGCGGAGACCCAGTACTTC,CASSEVWQGAAETQYF
NA,TRBV7-7,TRBD2,TRBJ2-1,TGTGCTAGCAGCTTAGAGGTAGCGGGAGCGAATAATGAGCAGTTCTTC,CASSLEVAGANNEQFF
few,TRBV9,NA,TRBJ1-1,TGTGCCAGCAGCGCCGAGGGGAGGTCGAACACTGAAGCTTTCTTT,CASSAEGRSNTEAFF
NA,TRBV12-5,NA,TRBJ2-1,TGTGCTAGTGGTTTTAATAGCCCCAGTGAGCAGTTCTTC,CASGFNSPSEQFF
NA,TRBV30,TRBD1,TRBJ2-1,TGTGCCTGGAGGGGCCTCTTACAGGGGGACTACAATGAGCAGTTCTTC,CAWRGLLQGDYNEQFF
few,TRBV28,NA,TRBJ1-2,TGTGCCAGCAGTTTATCCCCCCGGGGCTATGGCTACACCTTC,CASSLSPRGYGYTF
NA,TRBV30,TRBD2,TRBJ2-6,TGTGCCTGGTCCGGGGGGAGCTGGTCTGGGGCCAACGTCCTGACTTTC,CAWSGGSWSGANVLTF
NA,TRBV9,NA,TRBJ1-4,TGTGCCAGCAGCCCCCCAGGACGGCAAGATGAAAAACTGTTTTTT,CASSPPGRQDEKLFF
NA,TRBV5-4,TRBD1,TRBJ1-5,TGTGCCAGCAGCACACAGGGGGGCAATCAGCCCCAGCATTTT,CASSTQGGNQPQHF
NA,TRBV28,NA,TRBJ2-3,TGTGCCAGCAGTTTGCTGGATTCAAGAGATACGCAGTATTTT,CASSLLDSRDTQYF
NA,TRBV4-2,NA,TRBJ1-1,TGTGCCAGCAGCCAGGCTTGGACTATCCGGGGGGCTGAAGCTTTCTTT,CASSQAWTIRGAEAFF
NA,TRBV10-2,TRBD2,TRBJ2-3,TGCGCCACCCGACATAGGACTAGCGGGAGCACAGATACGCAGTATTTT,CATRHRTSGSTDTQYF
once,TRBV5-8,TRBD1,TRBJ1-2,TGTGCCACCGCGACAGGGGAGGTTGGCGACACCTTC,CATATGEVGDTF
NA,TRBV11-2,TRBD2,TRBJ2-1,TGTGCCAGCAGCTTAGATCCTCTAGCGGGAGGGCTCTACAATGAGCAGTTCTTC,CASSLDPLAGGLYNEQFF
once,TRBV7-9,NA,TRBJ2-7,TGTGCCAGCAGCTTAGTATCGCAGCGAAGTTACGAGCAGTACTTC,CASSLVSQRSYEQYF
NA,TRBV28,TRBD2,TRBJ2-1,TGTGCCAGCAGTTTAATTTTTAGCGGGAATGAGGCTGAGCAGTTCTTC,CASSLIFSGNEAEQFF
NA,TRBV6-1,TRBD1,TRBJ2-7,TGTGCCAGCAGTGACTGGCCCCCGGGACAGACCTACGAGCAGTACTTC,CASSDWPPGQTYEQYF
NA,TRBV7-9,NA,TRBJ2-2,TGTGCCAGCAGCTTATCCTTCGGGAGAGACTCCGCCGGGGAGCTGTTTTTT,CASSLSFGRDSAGELFF
NA,TRBV6-5,NA,TRBJ1-1,TGTGCCAGCAGTGTGACAGTGAACACTGAAGCTTTCTTT,CASSVTVNTEAFF
NA,TRBV7-9,NA,TRBJ2-7,TGTGCCAGCAGCTTCAGCTACGAGCAGTACTTC,CASSFSYEQYF
NA,TRBV5-1,TRBD1,TRBJ1-6,TGCGCCAGCAGCCTGACAGGGGCTGAGAATTCACCCCTCCACTTT,CASSLTGAENSPLHF
NA,TRBV5-4,NA,TRBJ2-7,TGTGCCAGCAGCCCCGGAGTCGGGTCCTACGAGCAGTACTTC,CASSPGVGSYEQYF
NA,TRBV25-1,NA,TRBJ1-1,TGTGCCAGCAGTGATCCGGACAGAAACACTGAAGCTTTCTTT,CASSDPDRNTEAFF